A selection of T cell receptor beta chains follows, all from one sample in a study of chemoradiotherapy in HPV16-positive cancers. Here immunoSEQ multiplex PCR was the method, and the copy in TCRdb shows in-frame clones only, minus some. The table records about 4,800 clones, around 86% of them present only once. The sample in question was tumor tissue, obtained from a patient who underwent chemoradiotherapy. All receptors derive from a human donor with HPV-associated anogenital cancer. The conserved cysteine and the conserved F or W are not part of the CDR3 here. A D gene is named only where the DNA matches it firmly.

11	TRBV6-5	TRBD1	ASRPDRNYGYT
14	TRBV5-1	NA	ASSLEGTGSSYEQY
12	TRBV29-1	NA	SVDVRESHNEQF
12	TRBV6-5	NA	ASRKLDSNQPQH
12	TRBV27	TRBD1	ASSVGQGIYGYT
11	TRBV10-3	NA	AISVLEGYEQY
11	TRBV2	NA	ASRPAARYEQY
9	TRBV19	NA	ATWRGDTQY
11	TRBV10-2	NA	ASKGESSYEQY
13	TRBV5-1	TRBD1	ASSPGTAINTEAF
14	TRBV5-1	NA	ASSLARTHMNTEAF
15	TRBV27	TRBD1	ASSPLTGTGRNTEAF
11	TRBV19	TRBD1	ASSMGDRTEAF
13	TRBV7-7	TRBD1	ASSPAGQGSNEQY
10	TRBV7-9	NA	ASSLESKGLF
15	TRBV10-2	NA	ASSAGRGASGANVLT